What follows are 18 T cell receptor beta chains derived from one specimen sequenced in a study of blood T cell repertoires in COVID-19. Here immunoSEQ multiplex PCR was the method, and the copy in TCRdb shows in-frame clones only, minus some. The sample consists of about 150,000 clones, roughly 84% of them appearing once. The sequencing input was peripheral blood. These receptor sequences come from a woman aged 60-75 years with COVID-19, enrolled during active disease.

The rearrangement links TRBV6-1 to TRBJ1-3; D is unclear. CDR1 and CDR2 from the germline V gene are MNHNS and SASEGT. Trimming removed 2 bases at V and 0 bases at J, with 11 bases between. The CDR3 loop spans 16 amino acids. The DNA of the CDR3 is TGTGCCAGCAGTGAACGTGAGGGTGACTCTGGAAACACCATATATTTT. Translated, it gives CASSEREGDSGNTIYF.

Here the CDR3 reads CASSTGGADTQYF. The DNA of the CDR3 is TGTGCCAGCAGTACGGGAGGGGCAGATACGCAGTATTTT. The chain carries TRBV6-5 and TRBJ2-3, with TRBD2 identical over 8 bases. The germline V gene encodes CDR1 MNHEY and CDR2 SVGAGI. Trimming removed 5 bases from V and 4 bases from J; junction bases left unmatched: 2. The CDR3 covers 13 residues.

V is TRBV18 and J is TRBJ1-1, with 8 positions matching TRBD1. The CDR3 is 14 residues long. CDR1 is KGHSH and CDR2 is LQKENI in the germline V gene. The trim removed 3 bases at V and 4 bases at J, leaving 4 bases unmatched. In nucleotides, the CDR3 is TGTGCCAGCTCACCGGACAGGGAGGTCACTGAAGCTTTCTTT. Its protein is CASSPDREVTEAFF.

The J gene is TRBJ2-7, the V gene TRBV6-5, with 8 bases lining up with TRBD2. V shed 4 bases, J shed 2 bases, and the junction held 4 bases outside the gene matches. The CDR3 is 14 amino acids. The germline V gene encodes CDR1 MNHEY and CDR2 SVGAGI. The CDR3 spells CASSLIAGTYEQYV. The CDR3 DNA reads as TGTGCCAGCAGTTTAATAGCGGGGACCTACGAGCAGTACGTC.

The genes are TRBV18 and TRBJ1-2, with 7 nucleotides matching TRBD1. V shed 6 bases, J shed 5 bases, and the junction held 12 bases outside the gene matches. The CDR3 loop spans 15 amino acids. Germline loops: CDR1 KGHSH, CDR2 LQKENI. Here the CDR3 reads CASSPGQLPLYGYTF. The CDR3 region has the DNA TGTGCCAGCTCGCCGGGACAGTTACCTTTATATGGCTACACCTTC.

This clone turned up a few times. The chain is built from TRBV6-6 and TRBJ2-3; D unclear. The CDR3 sequence is 11 residues long. CDR1 and CDR2 from the germline V gene are MNHNY and SVGAGI (reference sequence). Trimming pared 8 bases from V and 5 bases from J, leaving 8 bases between. Here the CDR3 reads CASRHKDTQYF. As DNA, the CDR3 is TGTGCCAGCCGCCACAAAGATACGCAGTATTTT.

The J gene is TRBJ1-1, the V gene TRBV5-5; no definite D call. Germline V gene sequence: CDR1 SGHKS, CDR2 YYEKEE (reference sequence). This CDR3 has 15 residues. Trimming stripped 2 bases from V and 0 bases from J, with 11 bases between. CDR3 loop: CASSFQTAMNTEAFF. In nucleotides, the CDR3 is TGTGCCAGCAGCTTTCAAACAGCTATGAACACTGAAGCTTTCTTT.

The J gene is TRBJ1-6, the V gene TRBV5-1; D not resolved. CDR1 and CDR2 (germline): SGHRS, YFSETQ. Trimming took off 0 bases at V and 11 bases at J, with 12 bases between the two ends. The CDR3 totals 14 residues. The CDR3 DNA reads TGCGCCAGCAGCTTGGAAGTCAGATCCGCACCCCTCCACTTT. Amino acid sequence: CASSLEVRSAPLHF.

This sequence joins TRBV11-2 and TRBJ2-7; D is perhaps TRBD1 (6 bases). This CDR3 is 17 amino acids long. Germline V CDR1 and CDR2: SGHAT, FQNNGV. The ends were cut back, 2 bases at V and 0 bases at J, with 17 bases in the middle. The CDR3 coding sequence is TGTGCCAGCAGCTTACGGTATCCAGGGGTGGGCTCCTACGAGCAGTACTTC. The encoded protein is CASSLRYPGVGSYEQYF.

The chain couples TRBV19 to TRBJ1-3; unclear D gene. V lost 10 bases, J lost 3 bases, and 10 bases lay in between. Per the germline V gene, CDR1 is LNHDA and CDR2 is SQIVND (reference sequence). This CDR3 is built from 12 residues. The CDR3 sequence is CATQTIGNTIYF. CDR3 coding DNA: TGTGCCACACAGACCATTGGAAACACCATATATTTT.

The chain recombines TRBV5-1 with TRBJ1-1; no clear D gene. This CDR3 has 13 amino acids. V gave up 5 bases and J gave up 0 bases, with 8 bases separating them. In germline, CDR1 is SGHRS, CDR2 YFSETQ. The CDR3 DNA is TGCGCCAGCAGACTTACAGTGAACACTGAAGCTTTCTTT. Translating gives CASRLTVNTEAFF.

The chain uses TRBV6-5 and TRBJ2-7, with 7 bases aligning to TRBD2. J lost 1 base, V lost 6 bases, and 6 bases had no gene match. CDR1 is MNHEY and CDR2 is SVGAGI in the germline V gene. There are 14 residues in the CDR3. The CDR3 loop reads CASSPRGVSYEQYV. The DNA of the CDR3 is TGTGCCAGCAGCCCACGGGGGGTTTCCTACGAGCAGTACGTC.

This clone has a single count. The CDR3: CASSLYPTEAFF. DNA for the CDR3: TGTGCCAGCAGTTTGTATCCCACTGAAGCTTTCTTT. The gene calls are TRBV12-3 or TRBV12-4 and TRBJ1-1; D unresolved. V was pared by 3 bases and J by 4 bases, with 6 bases between. The CDR3 extends over 12 amino acids.

This clone appeared a single time. V usage is TRBV5-1 and J usage is TRBJ2-6, with D tentatively TRBD2 (5 bases). CDR3 length equals 15 residues. The germline V and J ends were trimmed by 6 bases and 2 bases, with 12 bases remaining between them. Germline CDR1 reads SGHRS; CDR2 reads YFSETQ. The CDR3 DNA reads as TGCGCCAGCACCCGAGAGGGTGCTGGGGCCAACGTCCTGACTTTC. Protein product: CASTREGAGANVLTF.

The chain combines TRBV6-4 with TRBJ1-2; D gene unclear. The CDR3 loop spans 13 amino acids. Trimming left V 2 bases short and J 0 bases short, with 4 bases between. CDR1 MRHNA and CDR2 SNTAGT come from the germline V gene. Here the CDR3 DNA reads TGTGCCAGCAGTGACACTCCTAACTATGGCTACACCTTC. Translation: CASSDTPNYGYTF.

The J gene is TRBJ2-5, the V gene TRBV24-1, with 9 positions matching TRBD1. The ends lost 3 bases at V and 5 bases at J; junction bases unmatched: 6. Germline assignment: CDR1 KGHDR and CDR2 SFDVKD. The CDR3 covers 15 residues. The CDR3 DNA reads as TGTGCCACCAGTGATCCAACAGGGGGCCATGAGACCCAGTACTTC. Translating it yields CATSDPTGGHETQYF.

The V call is TRBV6-1, the J call TRBJ2-1, with 14 nucleotides matching TRBD2. CDR1 and CDR2 from the germline V gene are MNHNS and SASEGT. Trimming took 2 bases from V and 1 from J; bases not matched to a gene: 4. This CDR3 spans 18 amino acids. The CDR3 DNA reads as TGTGCCAGCAGTGAACAGGGACTAGCGGGAGTATCCTACAATGAGCAGTTCTTC. It translates to CASSEQGLAGVSYNEQFF.

This chain connects TRBV5-1 to TRBJ1-1; a weak D match, TRBD1 (6 bases). This CDR3 spans 15 amino acids. CDR1 and CDR2 (germline): SGHRS, YFSETQ. V was cut by 0 bases and J by 2 bases, with 11 bases left in between. In DNA form, the CDR3 reads TGCGCCAGCAGCTTGGCGCCAGGGGTAAACACTGAAGCTTTCTTT. Its protein is CASSLAPGVNTEAFF.